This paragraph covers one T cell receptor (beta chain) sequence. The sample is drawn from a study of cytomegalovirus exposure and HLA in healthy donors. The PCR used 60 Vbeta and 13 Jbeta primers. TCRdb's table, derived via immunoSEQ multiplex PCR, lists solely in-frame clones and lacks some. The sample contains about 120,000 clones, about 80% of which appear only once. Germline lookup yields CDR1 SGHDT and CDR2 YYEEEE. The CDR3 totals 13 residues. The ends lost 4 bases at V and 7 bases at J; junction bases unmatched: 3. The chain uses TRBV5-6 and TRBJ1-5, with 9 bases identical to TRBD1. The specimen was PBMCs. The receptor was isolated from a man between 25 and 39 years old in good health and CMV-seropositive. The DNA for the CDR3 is TGTGCCAGCAGCGCCGGACAGGGGCAGCCCCAGCATTTT. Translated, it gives CASSAGQGQPQHF.